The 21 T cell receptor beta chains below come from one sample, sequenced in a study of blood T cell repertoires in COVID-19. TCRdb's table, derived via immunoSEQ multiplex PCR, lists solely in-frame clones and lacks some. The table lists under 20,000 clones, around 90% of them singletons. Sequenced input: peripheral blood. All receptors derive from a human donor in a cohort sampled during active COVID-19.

CDR3 sequence: CASRGQGHYEQYF. The CDR3, as DNA: TGTGCCAGTAGGGGACAGGGCCACTACGAGCAGTACTTC. The chain employs TRBV19 and TRBJ2-7; TRBD1 agrees at 9 bases. Germline assignment: CDR1 LNHDA and CDR2 SQIVND (reference sequence). The CDR3 contains 13 residues. V gave up 6 bases and J gave up 3 bases; unmatched junction bases: 3.

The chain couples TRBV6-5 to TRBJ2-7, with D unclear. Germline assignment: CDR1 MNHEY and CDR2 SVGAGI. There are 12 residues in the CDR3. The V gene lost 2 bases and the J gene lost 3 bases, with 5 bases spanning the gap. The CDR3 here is CASSYAGYEQYF. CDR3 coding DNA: TGTGCCAGCAGTTACGCCGGCTACGAGCAGTACTTC.

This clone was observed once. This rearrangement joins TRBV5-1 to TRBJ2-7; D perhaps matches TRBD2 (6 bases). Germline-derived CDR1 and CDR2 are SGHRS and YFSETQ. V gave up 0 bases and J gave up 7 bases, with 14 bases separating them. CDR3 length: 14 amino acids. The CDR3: CASSLAGGPGEQYF. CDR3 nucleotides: TGCGCCAGCAGCTTGGCCGGGGGTCCGGGAGAGCAGTACTTC.

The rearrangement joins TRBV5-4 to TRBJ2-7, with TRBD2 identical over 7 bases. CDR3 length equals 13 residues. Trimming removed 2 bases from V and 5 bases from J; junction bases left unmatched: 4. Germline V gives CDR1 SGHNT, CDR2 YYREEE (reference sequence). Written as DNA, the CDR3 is TGTGCCAGCAGCTTTCGGGGGGTCCACGAGCAGTACTTC. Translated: CASSFRGVHEQYF.

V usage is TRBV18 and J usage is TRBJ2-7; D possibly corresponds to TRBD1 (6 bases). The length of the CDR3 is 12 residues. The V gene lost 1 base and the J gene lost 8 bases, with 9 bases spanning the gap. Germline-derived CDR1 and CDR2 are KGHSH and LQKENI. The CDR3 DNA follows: TGTGCCAGCTCACCACTCACAGGGCAGCAGTACTTC. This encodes CASSPLTGQQYF. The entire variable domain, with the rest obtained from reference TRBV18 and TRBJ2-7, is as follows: NAGVMQNPRHLVRRRGQEARLRCSPMKGHSHVYWYRQLPEEGLKFMVYLQKENIIDESGMPKERFSAEFPKEGPSILRIQQVVRGDSAAYFCASSPLTGQQYFGPGTRLTVT.

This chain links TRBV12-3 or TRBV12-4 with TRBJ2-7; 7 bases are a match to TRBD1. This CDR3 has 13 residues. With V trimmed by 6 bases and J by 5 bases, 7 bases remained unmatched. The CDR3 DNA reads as TGTGCCAGCAGGCAACAGGGGTCCCACGAGCAGTACTTC. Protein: CASRQQGSHEQYF.

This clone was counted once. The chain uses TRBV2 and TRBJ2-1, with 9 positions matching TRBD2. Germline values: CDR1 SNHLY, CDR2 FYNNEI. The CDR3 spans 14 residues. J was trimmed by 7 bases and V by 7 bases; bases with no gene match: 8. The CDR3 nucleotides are TGTGCCAGCACGTTAGCGGGAGTTTTTAATGAGCAGTTCTTC. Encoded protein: CASTLAGVFNEQFF.

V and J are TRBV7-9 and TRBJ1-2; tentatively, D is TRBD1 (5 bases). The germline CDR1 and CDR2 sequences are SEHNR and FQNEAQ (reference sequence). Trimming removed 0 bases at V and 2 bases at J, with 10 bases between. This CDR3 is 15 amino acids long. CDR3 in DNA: TGTGCCAGCAGCTTAGCGAGCAGGGCCAACTATGGCTACACCTTC. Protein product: CASSLASRANYGYTF.

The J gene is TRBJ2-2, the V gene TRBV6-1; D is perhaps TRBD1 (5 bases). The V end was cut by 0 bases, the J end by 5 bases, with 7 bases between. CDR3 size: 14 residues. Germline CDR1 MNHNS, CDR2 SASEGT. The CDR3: CASSEARGTGELFF. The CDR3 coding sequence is TGTGCCAGCAGTGAAGCTAGGGGAACCGGGGAGCTGTTTTTT.

The CDR3 nucleotides are TGTGCCAGCACCAAGAACTTTAACTATGGCTACACCTTC. As protein: CASTKNFNYGYTF. The J gene is TRBJ1-2, the V gene TRBV6-5; D unresolved. This CDR3 is 13 amino acids long. Between the trimmed V and J ends, which lost 7 bases and 1 base, there was a span of 10 bases. Germline assignment: CDR1 MNHEY and CDR2 SVGAGI.

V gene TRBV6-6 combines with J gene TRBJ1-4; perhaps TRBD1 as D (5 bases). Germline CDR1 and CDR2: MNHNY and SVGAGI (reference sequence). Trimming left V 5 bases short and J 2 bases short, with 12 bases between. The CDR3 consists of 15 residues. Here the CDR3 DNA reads TGTGCCAGCAGTGGGAGGGGCGGGACTAATGAAAAACTGTTTTTT. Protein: CASSGRGGTNEKLFF.

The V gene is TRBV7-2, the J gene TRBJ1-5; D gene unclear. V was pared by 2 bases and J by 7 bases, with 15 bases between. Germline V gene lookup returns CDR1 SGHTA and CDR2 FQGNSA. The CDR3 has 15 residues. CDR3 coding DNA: TGTGCCAGCAGCTTAACCCTAGTACCGGGGCAGCCCCAGCATTTT. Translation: CASSLTLVPGQPQHF.

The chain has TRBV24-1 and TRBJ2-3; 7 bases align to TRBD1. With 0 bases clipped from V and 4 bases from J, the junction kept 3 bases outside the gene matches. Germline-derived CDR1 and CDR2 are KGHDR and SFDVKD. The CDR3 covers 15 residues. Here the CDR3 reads CATSDLNRGADTQYF. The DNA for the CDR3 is TGTGCCACCAGTGATTTGAACAGGGGAGCAGATACGCAGTATTTT.

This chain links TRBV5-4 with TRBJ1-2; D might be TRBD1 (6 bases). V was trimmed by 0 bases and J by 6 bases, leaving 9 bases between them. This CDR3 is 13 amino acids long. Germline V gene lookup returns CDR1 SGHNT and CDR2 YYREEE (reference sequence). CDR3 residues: CASSLEWGHGYTF. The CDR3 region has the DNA TGTGCCAGCAGCTTGGAGTGGGGGCATGGCTACACCTTC.

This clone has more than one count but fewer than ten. The CDR3 sequence: CASSLRPGTGNSYEQYF. In DNA form, the CDR3 reads TGTGCCAGCAGCTTACGTCCCGGGACAGGGAACTCCTACGAGCAGTACTTC. The chain is built from TRBV11-2 and TRBJ2-7; 9 bases are a match to TRBD1. The ends lost 2 bases at V and 0 bases at J; junction bases unmatched: 8. Germline V gene sequence: CDR1 SGHAT, CDR2 FQNNGV. The CDR3 totals 17 residues.

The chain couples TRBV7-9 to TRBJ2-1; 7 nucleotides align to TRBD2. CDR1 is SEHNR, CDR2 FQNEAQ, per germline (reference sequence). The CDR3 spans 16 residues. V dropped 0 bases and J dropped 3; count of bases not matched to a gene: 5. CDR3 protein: CASSLAASGYYNEQFF. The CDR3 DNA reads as TGTGCCAGCAGCTTAGCGGCTAGCGGATACTACAATGAGCAGTTCTTC.

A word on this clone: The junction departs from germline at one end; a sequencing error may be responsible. CDR3 protein: CASREGQGVNTGELFF. The CDR3 DNA sequence: TGTGCCAGCAGGGAAGGACAGGGTGTGAACACCGGGGAGCTGTTTTTT. The chain is built from TRBV6-1 and TRBJ2-2; TRBD1 aligns across 8 bases. This CDR3 is 16 amino acids long. CDR1 is MNHNS and CDR2 is SASEGT in the germline V gene.

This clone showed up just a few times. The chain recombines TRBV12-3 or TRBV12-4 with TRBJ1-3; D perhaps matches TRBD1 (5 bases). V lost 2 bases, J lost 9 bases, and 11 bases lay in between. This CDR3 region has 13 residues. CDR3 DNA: TGTGCCAGCAGTTTAACAGGCGGCGGCACCATATATTTT. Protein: CASSLTGGGTIYF.

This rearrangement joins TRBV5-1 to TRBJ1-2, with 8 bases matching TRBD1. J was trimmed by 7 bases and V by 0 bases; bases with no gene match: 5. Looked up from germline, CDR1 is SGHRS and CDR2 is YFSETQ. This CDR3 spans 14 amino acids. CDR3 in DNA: TGCGCCAGCAGCTTGGCCGGGACAGGTGGTGGCTACACCTTC. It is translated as CASSLAGTGGGYTF.

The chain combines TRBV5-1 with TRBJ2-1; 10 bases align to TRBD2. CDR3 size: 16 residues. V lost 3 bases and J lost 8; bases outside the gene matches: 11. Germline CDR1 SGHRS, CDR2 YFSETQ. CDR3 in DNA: TGCGCCAGCAGCTATGGTACGAGGACTAGCGGTGATGAGCAGTTCTTC. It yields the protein CASSYGTRTSGDEQFF.

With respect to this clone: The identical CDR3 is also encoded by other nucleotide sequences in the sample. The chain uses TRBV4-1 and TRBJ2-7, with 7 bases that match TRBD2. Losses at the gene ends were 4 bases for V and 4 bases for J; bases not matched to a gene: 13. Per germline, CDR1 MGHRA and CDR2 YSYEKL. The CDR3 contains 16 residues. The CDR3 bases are TGCGCCAGCAGCCTATTGGGGGGTAGCGGGTCTTACGAGCAGTACTTC. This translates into CASSLLGGSGSYEQYF.